The TCR beta chain described here comes from a study of CD8+CD57+ T cells in acquired aplastic anemia. The overall study: Sorted CD4+ and CD8+ cells gave an average of roughly 3 ug of DNA.

Germline trimming cut 0 bases from V and 8 bases from J; bases unmatched to any gene: 7. Germline CDR1 SGDLS, CDR2 YYNGEE. The CDR3 sequence is 15 residues long. Those patients picked for sequencing had displayed CD8+CD57+ cell expansion on flow cytometry. Receipt of therapy had not occurred in any patient by the time of blood sampling. The study profiled TCR beta VDJ and CDR3 using genomic DNA as template. TCRdb independently ran MiXCR on the reads; one entry per CDR3 protein. The table includes 75,000 to 100,000 distinct CDR3 sequences, 55% to 75% detected once. The TCR was taken from a human donor with aplastic anemia. The sample consisted of sorted CD4+, CD8+, or CD8+CD57+ T cells (not recorded which) from PBMCs. The rearrangement uses TRBV9 and TRBJ1-1, with 10 bases that match TRBD1. The CDR3 protein is CASSVDDRGLLEAFF. The DNA of the CDR3 is TGTGCCAGCAGCGTAGACGACAGGGGGCTTTTGGAAGCTTTCTTT.